The 30 T cell receptor beta chains reported below all come from one sample, sequenced in a study of blood T cell repertoires in COVID-19 (TCRdb year 2020). Receptor amplification or capture employed the immunoSEQ multiplex PCR assay. TCRdb limited this immuneACCESS table to in-frame rearrangements with V and J called. A share of clones is missing; checked studies link under half to unresolved V genes, and the rest is unexplained. This sample lists 90,000 to 140,000 clones; about 80% were detected once. Jointly, the top ten make up roughly 21% of the sample. The sequencing sample was made of peripheral blood. These receptor sequences come from a woman in her seventies with acute or convalescent COVID-19.

The V and J genes are TRBV29-1 and TRBJ1-1; maybe TRBD1 (6 bases). This CDR3 has 15 amino acids. The V gene lost 0 bases and the J gene lost 4 bases, with 15 bases spanning the gap. Per germline, CDR1 SQVTM and CDR2 ANQGSEA. Here the CDR3 DNA reads TGCAGCGTTGAAGAAGACGACAGGAGTGGCACTGAAGCTTTCTTT. Its protein product is CSVEEDDRSGTEAFF.

This clone was seen more than once but under ten times. V and J are TRBV6-2 or TRBV6-3 and TRBJ2-7, with D perhaps matching TRBD1 (5 bases). The CDR3 has 15 residues. V was pared by 5 bases and J by 2 bases, with 16 bases between. The V gene's germline CDR1 is MNHEY and CDR2 SVGEGT. This chain's CDR3 is CASSLDGARTYEQYF. The CDR3 nucleotides are TGTGCCAGCAGTCTCGATGGGGCGAGGACCTACGAGCAGTACTTC.

J is TRBJ2-5 and V is TRBV10-2; 11 bases are a match to TRBD2. This CDR3 comprises 17 residues. The V gene's germline CDR1 is WSHSY and CDR2 SAAADI. V was clipped by 2 bases and J by 2 bases; unmatched bases: 7. Here the CDR3 reads CASSEDIAGGIQETQYF. CDR3 sequence (DNA): TGCGCCAGCAGTGAGGATATAGCGGGGGGGATACAAGAGACCCAGTACTTC.

The chain is built from TRBV15 and TRBJ2-5; 10 nucleotides agree with TRBD1. The CDR3 runs 16 residues. Looked up from germline, CDR1 is LNHNV and CDR2 is YYDKDF (reference sequence). After removal of 5 bases from V and 5 bases from J, the junction contained 11 bases not matched to a gene. The CDR3 DNA reads as TGTGCCACCAGCGCGTACCGGGACAGGGGAGGGGAGACCCAGTACTTC. Amino acids: CATSAYRDRGGETQYF.

V usage is TRBV28 and J usage is TRBJ2-5, with a tentative D call TRBD1 (6 bases). The CDR3 is 13 residues long. Trimming took off 6 bases at V and 2 bases at J, with 10 bases between the two ends. Germline CDR1 and CDR2: MDHEN and SYDVKM. The CDR3 loop is CASRRTVQETQYF. CDR3 DNA: TGTGCCAGCAGGCGGACAGTTCAAGAGACCCAGTACTTC.

This clone was detected once. The CDR3 DNA reads as TGTGCCAGCAGCTCGACACCTAGCAATCAGCCCCAGCATTTT. Translation gives CASSSTPSNQPQHF. The V gene is TRBV3-1 (or the pseudogene TRBV3-2), the J gene TRBJ1-5, with unresolved D. The CDR3 extends over 14 amino acids. Trimming removed 5 bases at V and 0 bases at J, with 8 bases between. Germline-derived CDR1 and CDR2 are LGHDT and YNNKEL (reference sequence).

V gene TRBV7-6 combines with J gene TRBJ1-1; 8 nucleotides line up with TRBD1. This CDR3 has 14 amino acids. V was clipped by 2 bases and J by 5 bases; unmatched bases: 4. Germline V CDR1 and CDR2: SGHVS, FNYEAQ. CDR3: CASSLPDRVTEAFF. The CDR3 DNA reads as TGTGCCAGCAGCTTACCGGACAGGGTGACTGAAGCTTTCTTT.

V gene TRBV19 combines with J gene TRBJ1-2, with a tentative D call TRBD1 (6 bases). The V gene lost 8 bases and the J gene lost 4 bases, with 17 bases spanning the gap. This CDR3 comprises 14 residues. Germline assignment: CDR1 LNHDA and CDR2 SQIVND (reference sequence). The CDR3 nucleotides read TGTGCCAGTCGTCGGGGGGCACTAAGCTATGGCTACACCTTC. It translates to CASRRGALSYGYTF. The variable domain in full, with the rest retrieved from reference TRBV19 and TRBJ1-2, is DGGITQSPKYLFRKEGQNVTLSCEQNLNHDAMYWYRQDPGQGLRLIYYSQIVNDFQKGDIAEGYSVSREKKESFPLTVTSAQKNPTAFYLCASRRGALSYGYTFGSGTRLTVV.

This chain joins TRBV24-1 and TRBJ2-5; D gene uncertain. The CDR3 is made up of 16 amino acids. Trimming removed 0 bases from V and 2 bases from J, with 12 bases in between. The germline gives CDR1 KGHDR, CDR2 SFDVKD. CDR3 sequence: CATSDLTAGSQETQYF. As DNA, the CDR3 is TGTGCCACCAGTGATTTGACGGCAGGCTCTCAAGAGACCCAGTACTTC.

V and J are TRBV5-1 and TRBJ2-7; 8 bases are a match to TRBD2. CDR1 SGHRS and CDR2 YFSETQ come from the germline V gene. J gave up 4 bases and V 4 bases, and 16 bases lay outside the gene matches. The CDR3 extends over 17 amino acids. The CDR3: CASSTAPNGGVGYEQYF. The CDR3 DNA is TGCGCCAGCAGCACCGCGCCGAACGGGGGGGTTGGGTACGAGCAGTACTTC.

This chain connects TRBV7-9 to TRBJ2-5; D is possibly TRBD2 (6 bases). This CDR3 spans 12 amino acids. Trimming left V 5 bases short and J 10 bases short, with 14 bases between. Germline CDR1 is SEHNR and CDR2 is FQNEAQ (reference sequence). The CDR3 DNA sequence: TGTGCCAGCAGCCCGGGGGACGGGATCCAGTACTTC. This sequence encodes CASSPGDGIQYF.

The chain couples TRBV2 to TRBJ1-5; a weak D match, TRBD1 (5 bases). V gave up 10 bases and J gave up 1 base, with 14 bases separating them. CDR1 and CDR2 (germline): SNHLY, FYNNEI. The CDR3 has 14 residues. CDR3 nucleotide sequence: TGTGCCACCGGGGGAGCGCCGAGCAATCAGCCCCAGCATTTT. Its translation is CATGGAPSNQPQHF.

The rearrangement links TRBV27 to TRBJ1-5; the D is unclear. The CDR3 runs to 15 residues. The germline gives CDR1 MNHEY, CDR2 SMNVEV (reference sequence). V was pared by 1 base and J by 1 base, with 8 bases between. The chain's CDR3 is CASSLFAGSNQPQHF. The CDR3 DNA reads as TGTGCCAGCAGTTTATTCGCAGGAAGCAATCAGCCCCAGCATTTT.

The chain couples TRBV12-3 or TRBV12-4 to TRBJ1-1; D gene unclear. Trimming took off 3 bases at V and 2 bases at J, with 7 bases between the two ends. The CDR3 totals 13 residues. DNA for the CDR3: TGTGCCAGCAGTTTGAGCCCCAACACTGAAGCTTTCTTT. This encodes CASSLSPNTEAFF.

The chain recombines TRBV2 with TRBJ2-5, with unresolved D. V was cut by 6 bases and J by 5 bases, with 10 bases left in between. The CDR3 extends over 12 amino acids. Germline V gene sequence: CDR1 SNHLY, CDR2 FYNNEI. The CDR3 bases are TGTGCCAGCAGGGCTAGGATGGAGACCCAGTACTTC. As protein: CASRARMETQYF. The whole variable domain, remainder taken from reference TRBV2 and TRBJ2-5, is EPEVTQTPSHQVTQMGQEVILRCVPISNHLYFYWYRQILGQKVEFLVSFYNNEISEKSEIFDDQFSVERPDGSNFTLKIRSTKLEDSAMYFCASRARMETQYFGPGTRLLVL.

On this clone: One junction end does not reproduce the germline sequence, and a read error may be involved. The CDR3 spells CASSLALRKSTSF. The CDR3 nucleotides read TGTGCCAGCAGCTTGGCTCTCAGGAAATCTACCTCCTTT. The J gene is TRBJ1-1, the V gene TRBV7-8; D call uncertain. Germline V gene data show CDR1 as SGHVS and CDR2 as FQNEAQ. The CDR3 runs 13 residues.

Comments on this clone: This specimen includes other DNA sequences encoding the same CDR3. The rearrangement joins TRBV30 to TRBJ2-7; 7 nucleotides match TRBD2. Trimming took 0 bases from V and 4 from J; bases not matched to a gene: 0. Germline V gene lookup returns CDR1 GTSNPN and CDR2 SVGIG (reference sequence). The CDR3 is 12 residues long. CDR3 coding DNA: TGTGCCTGGAGTGTGGGGGGGTACGAGCAGTACTTC. Translating it yields CAWSVGGYEQYF.

The V and J genes are TRBV5-6 and TRBJ2-7, with 7 nucleotides matching TRBD1. After removal of 2 bases from V and 2 bases from J, the junction contained 1 base not matched to a gene. The CDR3 has 13 residues. Germline CDR1 reads SGHDT; CDR2 reads YYEEEE. The DNA of the CDR3 is TGTGCCAGCAGCTTCGGACAGGCCTACGAGCAGTACTTC. Its protein product is CASSFGQAYEQYF. Complete variable domain (other parts from reference TRBV5-6 and TRBJ2-7): DAGVTQSPTHLIKTRGQQVTLRCSPKSGHDTVSWYQQALGQGPQFIFQYYEEEERQRGNFPDRFSGHQFPNYSSELNVNALLLGDSALYLCASSFGQAYEQYFGPGTRLTVT.

CDR3 nucleotide sequence: TGTGCCAGCAGCGTAGAGGACTACACAGATACGCAGTATTTT. It yields the protein CASSVEDYTDTQYF. This rearrangement joins TRBV9 to TRBJ2-3; possibly TRBD2 for D (6 bases). Between the trimmed V and J ends, which lost 0 bases and 2 bases, there was a span of 7 bases. CDR1 SGDLS and CDR2 YYNGEE come from the germline V gene. The CDR3 length is 14 residues.

The chain carries TRBV11-2 and TRBJ2-3; D is possibly TRBD1 (7 bases). V was pared by 1 base and J by 4 bases, with 9 bases between. The CDR3 covers 14 residues. CDR1 is SGHAT and CDR2 is FQNNGV in the germline V gene. The CDR3 loop is CASSLVRGADTQYF. The DNA for the CDR3 is TGTGCCAGCAGCTTAGTCAGGGGGGCAGATACGCAGTATTTT.

This sequence joins TRBV27 and TRBJ1-2, with 8 bases fitting TRBD1. Per the germline V gene, CDR1 is MNHEY and CDR2 is SMNVEV (reference sequence). Trimming at V came to 4 bases and at J to 0 bases, leaving 10 bases not matched to a gene. The CDR3 contains 17 residues. CDR3: CASSSAQGVQTNYGYTF. The CDR3 region has the DNA TGTGCCAGCAGTTCTGCACAGGGGGTCCAAACTAACTATGGCTACACCTTC.

This chain uses TRBV27 with TRBJ2-2; 8 bases are a match to TRBD2. J lost 3 bases, V lost 8 bases, and 8 bases had no gene match. The CDR3 spans 15 residues. Germline CDR1 MNHEY, CDR2 SMNVEV (reference sequence). In nucleotides, the CDR3 is TGTGCCAGCGGGTCTAGCGGGCGCTACACCGGGGAGCTGTTTTTT. It yields the protein CASGSSGRYTGELFF.

V usage is TRBV30 and J usage is TRBJ1-2; TRBD1 aligns across 10 bases. Losses at the gene ends were 0 bases for V and 7 bases for J; bases not matched to a gene: 8. Germline V gives CDR1 GTSNPN, CDR2 SVGIG (reference sequence). This CDR3 has 15 residues. CDR3 residues: CAWSVSDRGLVGYTF. The CDR3 region has the DNA TGTGCCTGGAGTGTAAGCGACAGGGGGCTTGTTGGCTACACCTTC.

The chain recombines TRBV28 with TRBJ1-5, with TRBD1 identical over 7 bases. V trimming: 4 bases; J trimming: 5 bases; junction bases outside the gene matches: 5. Germline values: CDR1 MDHEN, CDR2 SYDVKM. The CDR3 contains 14 residues. The CDR3 loop reads CASSSDRYYQPQHF. Written as DNA, the CDR3 is TGTGCCAGCAGTTCGGACAGGTACTATCAGCCCCAGCATTTT. Full variable domain (outside the CDR3, taken from reference TRBV28 and TRBJ1-5): DVKVTQSSRYLVKRTGEKVFLECVQDMDHENMFWYRQDPGLGLRLIYFSYDVKMKEKGDIPEGYSVSREKKERFSLILESASTNQTSMYLCASSSDRYYQPQHFGDGTRLSIL.

The rearrangement joins TRBV19 to TRBJ1-1; perhaps TRBD1 as D (6 bases). Deletions cut 9 bases from V and 6 bases from J, with 26 bases between. The CDR3 length is 16 residues. CDR1 and CDR2 (germline): LNHDA, SQIVND (reference sequence). CDR3 in DNA: TGTGCCAGCACACAGTGGGGGGGGCGCGTTTCTCCTGAAGCTTTCTTT. It specifies CASTQWGGRVSPEAFF.

The chain recombines TRBV7-8 with TRBJ1-6; TRBD1 agrees at 9 bases. The CDR3 sequence is 14 residues long. The germline V gene has CDR1 SGHVS and CDR2 FQNEAQ. V was clipped by 4 bases and J by 8 bases; unmatched bases: 3. CDR3 DNA sequence: TGTGCCAGCAGCTCACGGACAGGGGATTCACCCCTCCACTTT. Amino acid sequence: CASSSRTGDSPLHF.

The V gene is TRBV5-1, the J gene TRBJ1-6; D call uncertain. The CDR3 length is 13 residues. With 4 bases removed from V and 8 bases from J, the gap between germline ends came to 10 bases. CDR1 SGHRS and CDR2 YFSETQ come from the germline V gene. CDR3 residues: CASSHYTDSPLHF. Here the CDR3 DNA reads TGCGCCAGCAGCCATTACACCGATTCACCCCTCCACTTT. Full variable domain (outside the CDR3, taken from reference TRBV5-1 and TRBJ1-6): KAGVTQTPRYLIKTRGQQVTLSCSPISGHRSVSWYQQTPGQGLQFLFEYFSETQRNKGNFPGRFSGRQFSNSRSEMNVSTLELGDSALYLCASSHYTDSPLHFGNGTRLTVT.

The rearrangement links TRBV3-1 (or the pseudogene TRBV3-2) to TRBJ1-2, with 9 bases aligning to TRBD1. Trimming at V came to 4 bases and at J to 4 bases, leaving 7 bases not matched to a gene. Germline CDR1 reads LGHDT; CDR2 reads YNNKEL (reference sequence). The CDR3 loop spans 15 amino acids. CDR3 in amino acids: CASSPTGGAGYGYTF. Here the CDR3 DNA reads TGTGCCAGCAGCCCCACAGGGGGCGCTGGCTATGGCTACACCTTC.

There are a few counts of this clone. This chain links TRBV27 with TRBJ2-1; D is possibly TRBD2 (5 bases). Trimming cost V 5 bases and J 5 bases, with 22 bases left between them. Germline V lookup: CDR1 MNHEY, CDR2 SMNVEV (reference sequence). This CDR3 has 17 amino acids. The CDR3 region is CASSPPYSAPLHNEQFF. The DNA of the CDR3 is TGTGCCAGCAGTCCCCCTTATAGCGCCCCGTTGCACAATGAGCAGTTCTTC.

The chain combines TRBV4-2 with TRBJ1-6; 8 nucleotides agree with TRBD1. From germline, CDR1 is LGHNA and CDR2 YNFKEQ. V lost 2 bases and J lost 10; bases outside the gene matches: 10. This CDR3 has 16 residues. For the CDR3, the DNA is TGTGCCAGCAGCCAAAGTCAGAGACAGGGGAGATCACCCCTCCACTTT. Translating gives CASSQSQRQGRSPLHF.